One and the same sample provided the 30 T cell receptor beta chains below, sequenced in a study of T cell responses to AZD1222 COVID-19 vaccine. This table comes from immunoSEQ multiplex PCR, and its TCRdb copy is limited to in-frame clones, with some not included. Altogether some 180,000 clones are present, 94% being singletons, with the ten largest covering roughly 1.5%. Sample: peripheral blood, taken 28 days after the second AZD1222 dose. All receptors come from an adult who received the AZD1222 COVID-19 vaccine.

V is TRBV5-1 and J is TRBJ2-5; D perhaps matches TRBD1 (6 bases). The CDR3 length is 13 residues. From germline, CDR1 is SGHRS and CDR2 YFSETQ. The V end was cut by 0 bases, the J end by 5 bases, with 8 bases between. This CDR3 is CASSLVQGETQYF. The CDR3 nucleotides read TGCGCCAGCAGCTTGGTCCAGGGGGAGACCCAGTACTTC.

This clone showed up just a few times. This rearrangement joins TRBV27 to TRBJ1-2; 7 nucleotides line up with TRBD1. The CDR3 spans 13 residues. CDR1 MNHEY and CDR2 SMNVEV come from the germline V gene (reference sequence). Losses at the gene ends were 5 bases for V and 8 bases for J; bases not matched to a gene: 8. The CDR3 sequence: CASSLGNRGGYTF. CDR3 DNA sequence: TGTGCCAGCAGTCTCGGGAACAGGGGCGGCTACACCTTC.

The V gene is TRBV5-1, the J gene TRBJ2-1, with TRBD2 as a possible D gene (5 bases). CDR3 length: 15 amino acids. CDR1 is SGHRS and CDR2 is YFSETQ in the germline V gene. V gave up 4 bases and J gave up 0 bases, with 11 bases separating them. The CDR3 region is CASSGRGSSYNEQFF. The DNA of the CDR3 is TGCGCCAGCAGCGGACGGGGAAGCTCCTACAATGAGCAGTTCTTC.

The chain uses TRBV5-8 and TRBJ2-1; D is uncertain. Per germline, CDR1 SGHTS and CDR2 YDEGEE. The length of the CDR3 is 13 residues. The germline V and J ends were trimmed by 7 bases and 9 bases, with 17 bases remaining between them. In DNA form, the CDR3 reads TGTGCCAGCCTACGCCGGCCGCTTGGTGAGCAGTTCTTC. Translation: CASLRRPLGEQFF.

The V and J genes are TRBV6-4 and TRBJ1-2; possibly TRBD1 for D (5 bases). This CDR3 region has 14 residues. Germline V gene data show CDR1 as MRHNA and CDR2 as SNTAGT. V was cut by 2 bases and J by 6 bases, with 13 bases left in between. CDR3 nucleotide sequence: TGTGCCAGCAGTGACGCGGGGGGGAGGCATGGCTACACCTTC. It translates to CASSDAGGRHGYTF.

V gene TRBV28 combines with J gene TRBJ2-7, with D perhaps given as TRBD1 or TRBD2 (5 bases each). CDR3 size: 12 residues. V was clipped by 3 bases and J by 5 bases, with 8 bases between them. Germline CDR1 reads MDHEN; CDR2 reads SYDVKM. DNA of the CDR3: TGTGCCAGCAGTTTCCAGGGAGACGAGCAGTACTTC. Encoded protein: CASSFQGDEQYF.

This clone has just one count. CDR3 nucleotides: TGTGCCAGCACCTACCTATACAATGAGCAGTTCTTC. It translates to CASTYLYNEQFF. V and J are TRBV2 and TRBJ2-1; D remains ambiguous. From germline, CDR1 is SNHLY and CDR2 FYNNEI. The CDR3 runs to 12 residues. Trimming cost V 7 bases and J 4 bases, with 8 bases left between them.

The J gene is TRBJ2-2, the V gene TRBV11-2; 10 nucleotides match TRBD2. V shed 4 bases and J 4 bases; nucleotides not matched to a gene: 6. Germline V CDR1 and CDR2: SGHAT, FQNNGV. The CDR3 loop spans 16 amino acids. CDR3 sequence: CASSSLAGEPTGELFF. As DNA, the CDR3 is TGTGCCAGCAGCTCCCTAGCGGGAGAGCCCACCGGGGAGCTGTTTTTT.

This sequence joins TRBV11-3 and TRBJ1-6; D remains ambiguous. The CDR3 has 14 residues. V lost 5 bases, J lost 4 bases, and 9 bases lay in between. Looked up from germline, CDR1 is SGHNT and CDR2 is YENEEA. CDR3 loop: CASSPDGYNSPLHF. As DNA, the CDR3 is TGTGCCAGCAGCCCGGACGGATATAATTCACCCCTCCACTTT. Full variable domain (outside the CDR3, taken from reference TRBV11-3 and TRBJ1-6): EAGVVQSPRYKIIEKKQPVAFWCNPISGHNTLYWYLQNLGQGPELLIRYENEEAVDDSQLPKDRFSAERLKGVDSTLKIQPAELGDSAVYLCASSPDGYNSPLHFGNGTRLTVT.

The chain links TRBV6-5 to TRBJ1-6; the match to TRBD1 covers 8 bases. This CDR3 is built from 14 residues. Trimming removed 6 bases from V and 10 bases from J; junction bases left unmatched: 8. Germline V CDR1 and CDR2: MNHEY, SVGAGI. The chain's CDR3 is CASRRGRGRSPLHF. CDR3 DNA sequence: TGTGCCAGCAGACGGGGCAGGGGGCGGTCACCCCTCCACTTT.

The chain uses TRBV5-1 and TRBJ1-6; 7 bases fit TRBD1. The J segment lost 8 bases and the V segment lost 4 bases, leaving 9 bases of the junction unmatched. This CDR3 comprises 15 residues. Germline CDR1 is SGHRS and CDR2 is YFSETQ. The CDR3 here is CASSPSGQDHSPLHF. DNA of the CDR3: TGCGCCAGCAGCCCCTCCGGACAGGACCATTCACCCCTCCACTTT.

Turning to this clone: This specimen includes other DNA sequences encoding the same CDR3. The rearrangement uses TRBV3-1 (or the pseudogene TRBV3-2) and TRBJ1-5, with D unresolved. CDR1 and CDR2 from the germline V gene are LGHDT and YNNKEL (reference sequence). CDR3 size: 13 residues. V was cut by 0 bases and J by 3 bases, with 3 bases left in between. The CDR3 loop reads CASSQDVNQPQHF. As DNA, the CDR3 is TGTGCCAGCAGCCAAGACGTCAATCAGCCCCAGCATTTT.

This chain links TRBV19 with TRBJ1-6, with 8 bases identical to TRBD1. The CDR3 contains 15 residues. V was clipped by 10 bases and J by 0 bases; unmatched bases: 5. The germline gives CDR1 LNHDA, CDR2 SQIVND (reference sequence). The CDR3 DNA reads TGTGCCACCCGGGACAGGAGCTCCTATAATTCACCCCTCCACTTT. It is translated as CATRDRSSYNSPLHF.

This rearrangement joins TRBV7-8 to TRBJ1-1; D is undetermined. The V end lost 5 bases, the J end lost 1 base, and 5 bases lay between the germline ends. The CDR3 has 12 amino acids. Germline V CDR1 and CDR2: SGHVS, FQNEAQ. As DNA, the CDR3 is TGTGCCAGCAGCCCTTCGAACACTGAAGCTTTCTTT. It specifies CASSPSNTEAFF.

The J gene is TRBJ2-3, the V gene TRBV28; D is uncertain. The CDR3 is 13 residues long. Germline CDR1 reads MDHEN; CDR2 reads SYDVKM. Deletions cut 2 bases from V and 2 bases from J, with 5 bases between. In DNA, the CDR3 is TGTGCCAGCAGTTTACCGGACACAGATACGCAGTATTTT. This gives the protein CASSLPDTDTQYF.

Only one count was recorded for this clone. The chain is built from TRBV5-4 and TRBJ2-1; TRBD2 matches 15 bases. CDR3 length: 17 residues. Unmatched junction bases numbered 7, after V lost 4 bases and J lost 5 bases. Germline-derived CDR1 and CDR2 are SGHNT and YYREEE (reference sequence). This chain's CDR3 is CASSPGLAGGFNNEQFF. In DNA form, the CDR3 reads TGTGCCAGCAGCCCGGGACTAGCGGGAGGTTTTAACAATGAGCAGTTCTTC.

The chain is built from TRBV20-1 and TRBJ1-3; D uncertain. Germline V gene sequence: CDR1 DFQATT, CDR2 SNEGSKA (reference sequence). The CDR3 contains 11 residues. V was trimmed by 6 bases and J by 7 bases, leaving 10 bases between them. CDR3 DNA sequence: TGCAGTGCCGCCGCGGGGAACACCATATATTTT. Protein: CSAAAGNTIYF.

This sequence joins TRBV11-3 and TRBJ1-3; D remains unclear. Trimming cost V 6 bases and J 0 bases, with 15 bases left between them. Germline CDR1 and CDR2: SGHNT and YENEEA. There are 16 residues in the CDR3. CDR3 DNA sequence: TGTGCCAGCAGTCACAAAGGGCAAACCTCTGGAAACACCATATATTTT. Residues: CASSHKGQTSGNTIYF.

This sequence joins TRBV19 and TRBJ1-2, with D tentatively TRBD1 (6 bases). V gave up 7 bases and J gave up 2 bases, with 11 bases separating them. Germline V CDR1 and CDR2: LNHDA, SQIVND (reference sequence). The CDR3 spans 13 residues. Here the CDR3 reads CASNRAGNYGYTF. CDR3 coding DNA: TGTGCCAGTAACAGGGCAGGAAACTATGGCTACACCTTC. The whole variable domain, filled in from reference TRBV19 and TRBJ1-2, reads DGGITQSPKYLFRKEGQNVTLSCEQNLNHDAMYWYRQDPGQGLRLIYYSQIVNDFQKGDIAEGYSVSREKKESFPLTVTSAQKNPTAFYLCASNRAGNYGYTFGSGTRLTVV.

The CDR3 DNA reads as TGTGCCAGCAGTTCGTCCAGACGGACACCCCTCCACTTT. Amino acid sequence: CASSSSRRTPLHF. This chain links TRBV6-6 with TRBJ1-6; D uncertain. Trimming took off 4 bases at V and 11 bases at J, with 12 bases between the two ends. Germline V CDR1 and CDR2: MNHNY, SVGAGI (reference sequence). This CDR3 has 13 residues.

The chain employs TRBV15 and TRBJ1-3; D is uncertain. Germline CDR1 is LNHNV and CDR2 is YYDKDF (reference sequence). Between the trimmed V and J ends, which lost 0 bases and 0 bases, there was a span of 6 bases. There are 15 residues in the CDR3. The CDR3 here is CATSRDGYSGNTIYF. CDR3 DNA sequence: TGTGCCACCAGCAGAGATGGATACTCTGGAAACACCATATATTTT.

This clone appeared once. The CDR3 spells CASSELGVWETQYF. CDR3 DNA sequence: TGTGCCAGCAGTGAACTCGGGGTCTGGGAGACCCAGTACTTC. The rearrangement joins TRBV25-1 to TRBJ2-5, with D possibly TRBD2 on 5 matching bases. V was shortened by 2 bases and J by 5 bases, with 12 bases between the two germline ends. Germline assignment: CDR1 MGHDK and CDR2 SYGVNS. The CDR3 runs to 14 residues.

The chain couples TRBV6-1 to TRBJ2-7, with a tentative D call TRBD1 (6 bases). The CDR3 runs to 13 residues. CDR1 is MNHNS and CDR2 is SASEGT in the germline V gene. Trimming pared 4 bases from V and 7 bases from J, leaving 14 bases between. CDR3 bases: TGTGCCAGCAGTGGAGCCAGAACAGGGGAGCAGTACTTC. Protein: CASSGARTGEQYF.

The CDR3 nucleotides read TGTGCCAGTAGCAGCAGGGGAGCAACTAATGAAAAACTGTTTTTT. Translating gives CASSSRGATNEKLFF. The genes are TRBV19 and TRBJ1-4; perhaps TRBD1 as D (6 bases). This CDR3 spans 15 amino acids. Trimming cost V 6 bases and J 0 bases, with 11 bases left between them. CDR1 LNHDA and CDR2 SQIVND come from the germline V gene (reference sequence).

V is TRBV28 and J is TRBJ1-5, with D uncertain. CDR3 size: 12 residues. Germline V gene sequence: CDR1 MDHEN, CDR2 SYDVKM. V gave up 5 bases and J gave up 12 bases, with 14 bases separating them. In nucleotides, the CDR3 is TGTGCCAGCAGTCCCCCAACGAACAACCAGCATTTT. Its protein product is CASSPPTNNQHF.

The J gene is TRBJ2-1, the V gene TRBV6-6; D unresolved. Deletions cut 7 bases from V and 8 bases from J, with 12 bases between. The CDR3 is 12 residues long. Germline CDR1 reads MNHNY; CDR2 reads SVGAGI (reference sequence). Here the CDR3 DNA reads TGTGCCAGCACCCAACAGTCTGATGAGCAGTTCTTC. Translation gives CASTQQSDEQFF.

A single count supports this clone. The V gene is TRBV10-3, the J gene TRBJ2-7; maybe TRBD1 (5 bases). V was cut by 8 bases and J by 2 bases, with 10 bases left in between. Germline lookup yields CDR1 ENHRY and CDR2 SYGVKD. CDR3 length equals 12 residues. The CDR3: CAIETATYEQYF. CDR3 sequence (DNA): TGTGCCATCGAGACAGCCACCTACGAGCAGTACTTC.

The chain employs TRBV20-1 and TRBJ2-7; D ambiguous. Trimming cost V 5 bases and J 6 bases, with 11 bases left between them. Per germline, CDR1 DFQATT and CDR2 SNEGSKA (reference sequence). The length of the CDR3 is 11 residues. CDR3 DNA: TGCAGTGCTGGCCAGGAGTCCGAGCAGTACTTC. It is translated as CSAGQESEQYF.

The chain combines TRBV11-3 with TRBJ1-5; tentative D call: TRBD1 (5 bases). Deletions cut 4 bases from V and 5 bases from J, with 15 bases between. This CDR3 is 15 amino acids long. CDR1 is SGHNT, CDR2 YENEEA, per germline. The CDR3 DNA sequence: TGTGCCAGCAGCTCCCCGGACAAGACGGATCAGCCCCAGCATTTT. This encodes CASSSPDKTDQPQHF.

V and J are TRBV6-5 and TRBJ2-3; the D gene is possibly TRBD2 (6 bases). Germline CDR1 is MNHEY and CDR2 is SVGAGI. The CDR3 has 15 residues. Trimming removed 8 bases from V and 4 bases from J, with 19 bases in between. In nucleotides, the CDR3 is TGTGCCAGCGGGCGATTTGGCGCGGGGCCAGATACGCAGTATTTT. This codes for CASGRFGAGPDTQYF.